This TCR beta chain was captured in a study of shared clonotypes between healthy human individuals. Remarks on this clone: No antigen is known for it.

Study observations and caveats: Larger richness was generally estimated for naive than memory subsets.

CDR1 and CDR2 (germline): SNHLY, FYNNEI. The CDR3 has 12 residues. The V end was cut by 3 bases, the J end by 5 bases, with 7 bases between. Profiling relied on immunoSEQ multiplex PCR, and the TCRdb table lists in-frame clones only, not all of them. The sample lists hundreds of thousands of clones, almost 97% occurring once. Sequencing was performed on naive CD4+ T cells sorted from blood. Subset here: CD45RA+ positively selected. The TCR sequence derives from a woman aged 25 to 39 in good health. The chain recombines TRBV2 with TRBJ1-2; D gene unclear. The CDR3 loop reads CASSDSGYGYTF. DNA for the CDR3: TGTGCCAGCAGTGACAGTGGGTATGGCTACACCTTC.